One sample yielded the 30 T cell receptor beta chains listed below, sequenced in a study of early T cells in non-severe SARS-CoV-2 infection. TCRdb itself ran the 5' RACE reads through MiXCR, one entry per CDR3 protein. The sample shows 75,000 to 80,000 distinct CDR3 sequences, around 10% of them seen only once. The specimen comprised whole blood, sampled at baseline. These receptors all come from an adult who was a healthcare worker with PCR-confirmed SARS-CoV-2 infection or an uninfected control (not recorded which).

In this sample, this clonotype turned up many times. The V gene is TRBV18, the J gene TRBJ2-1; the D call may be TRBD1 or TRBD2 (5 bases each). The germline V gene has CDR1 KGHSH and CDR2 LQKENI. This CDR3 is built from 15 residues. V was pared by 3 bases and J by 8 bases, with 17 bases between. The CDR3 DNA reads as TGTGCCAGCTCACCGGCCGGGACCTCAGCCCATGAGCAGTTCTTC. Translating gives CASSPAGTSAHEQFF.

The chain uses TRBV28 and TRBJ2-7, with 7 bases that match TRBD1. V lost 8 bases, J lost 1 base, and 8 bases stayed unmatched. Germline CDR1 MDHEN, CDR2 SYDVKM. The CDR3 consists of 14 residues. The CDR3 bases are TGTGCCAGCCGGGACAGCAGAATATCCTACGAGCAGTACTTC. This sequence encodes CASRDSRISYEQYF.

The chain couples TRBV27 to TRBJ2-7; 8 nucleotides agree with TRBD1. The CDR3 has 14 residues. V lost 5 bases and J lost 4; bases outside the gene matches: 7. CDR1 is MNHEY, CDR2 SMNVEV, per germline (reference sequence). The CDR3, as DNA: TGTGCCAGCAGTCGTCATGACAGGGGTTACGAGCAGTACTTC. Protein: CASSRHDRGYEQYF.

Many counts were recorded for this clonotype. The chain recombines TRBV2 with TRBJ2-3; the D gene is possibly TRBD2 (6 bases). V dropped 4 bases and J dropped 6 bases, with 17 bases sitting between them. The CDR3 is 15 residues long. CDR1 SNHLY and CDR2 FYNNEI come from the germline V gene. Written as DNA, the CDR3 is TGTGCCAGCAGTGCAGGCGGGCGGGGCTTGGATACGCAGTATTTT. Translated: CASSAGGRGLDTQYF. Full variable domain (outside the CDR3, taken from reference TRBV2 and TRBJ2-3): EPEVTQTPSHQVTQMGQEVILRCVPISNHLYFYWYRQILGQKVEFLVSFYNNEISEKSEIFDDQFSVERPDGSNFTLKIRSTKLEDSAMYFCASSAGGRGLDTQYFGPGTRLTVL.

The V call is TRBV9, the J call TRBJ2-3; D not certain. The ends were cut back, 0 bases at V and 4 bases at J, with 3 bases in the middle. This CDR3 is built from 12 residues. Germline assignment: CDR1 SGDLS and CDR2 YYNGEE. The CDR3 DNA follows: TGTGCCAGCAGCGTAGGGCCAGATACGCAGTATTTT. This codes for CASSVGPDTQYF. The whole variable domain, filled in from reference TRBV9 and TRBJ2-3, reads DSGVTQTPKHLITATGQRVTLRCSPRSGDLSVYWYQQSLDQGLQFLIQYYNGEERAKGNILERFSAQQFPDLHSELNLSSLELGDSALYFCASSVGPDTQYFGPGTRLTVL.

There are many counts of this clonotype. This chain connects TRBV20-1 to TRBJ2-3; TRBD2 aligns across 8 bases. Per germline, CDR1 DFQATT and CDR2 SNEGSKA (reference sequence). The ends lost 6 bases at V and 2 bases at J; junction bases unmatched: 10. The CDR3 runs 15 residues. CDR3 sequence (DNA): TGCAGTGCCCATTCCGGGACTAGGGACACAGATACGCAGTATTTT. It specifies CSAHSGTRDTDTQYF.

The chain joins TRBV6-2 or TRBV6-3 to TRBJ2-7, with 7 bases identical to TRBD1. J gave up 6 bases and V 6 bases, and 5 bases lay outside the gene matches. Germline loops: CDR1 MNHEY, CDR2 SVGEGT. This CDR3 region has 12 residues. This CDR3 is CASRETGSEQYF. In nucleotides, the CDR3 is TGTGCCAGCAGGGAGACAGGGTCCGAGCAGTACTTC.

This clonotype has at least ten counts. This chain joins TRBV20-1 and TRBJ1-3; 7 positions match TRBD1. CDR3 length: 15 residues. Germline trimming cut 2 bases from V and 2 bases from J; bases unmatched to any gene: 6. Germline loops: CDR1 DFQATT, CDR2 SNEGSKA (reference sequence). CDR3 sequence reads: CSARNLRGAGNTIYF. In nucleotides, the CDR3 is TGCAGTGCTAGAAACCTCAGGGGGGCTGGAAACACCATATATTTT.

This clonotype occurred a few times. The chain combines TRBV3-1 with TRBJ1-6; 7 nucleotides align to TRBD1. The V gene's germline CDR1 is LGHDT and CDR2 YNNKEL (reference sequence). The V segment lost 1 base and the J segment 7 bases; nucleotides outside the gene matches: 4. CDR3 length: 15 residues. CDR3 sequence: CASSQGQGRNSPLHF. The CDR3 nucleotides read TGTGCCAGCAGCCAAGGACAGGGTAGGAATTCACCCCTCCACTTT.

This clonotype was detected many times. Sequence at one end of the junction differs from germline and may be a read error. The chain joins TRBV7-3 to TRBJ2-6; D is uncertain. This CDR3 has 18 amino acids. CDR1 and CDR2 (germline): SGHTA, FQGTGA. The CDR3 region is CASSITTRTASGANVLTF. Written as DNA, the CDR3 is TGTGCCAGCAGCATAACCACGAGGACGGCCTCTGGGGCCAACGTCCTGACTTTC.

The genes are TRBV6-6 and TRBJ2-5; D perhaps matches TRBD2 (5 bases). In germline, CDR1 is MNHNY, CDR2 SVGAGI (reference sequence). Between the trimmed V and J ends, which lost 0 bases and 5 bases, there was a span of 10 bases. This CDR3 comprises 14 residues. In DNA, the CDR3 is TGTGCCAGCAGTTACTCAGGACTCACGGAGACCCAGTACTTC. Its protein is CASSYSGLTETQYF.

This clonotype was seen a handful of times. The chain joins TRBV12-3 or TRBV12-4 to TRBJ1-5, with D hard to call. The CDR3 extends over 15 amino acids. The V and J ends lost 6 bases and 4 bases respectively, with 16 bases between them. CDR3 DNA: TGTGCCAGCAGCCCCCGCACGGTTAGTAATCAGCCCCAGCATTTT. This encodes CASSPRTVSNQPQHF.

This clonotype was found many times. The chain's CDR3 is CASGRQGPRDEQYF. CDR3 sequence (DNA): TGTGCCAGCGGGAGACAGGGCCCTAGGGACGAGCAGTACTTC. The V call is TRBV7-9, the J call TRBJ2-7, with 7 bases that match TRBD1. The germline V gene encodes CDR1 SEHNR and CDR2 FQNEAQ (reference sequence). CDR3 length: 14 amino acids. Trimming at V came to 8 bases and at J to 5 bases, leaving 12 bases not matched to a gene.

There are a few counts of this clonotype. This chain connects TRBV28 to TRBJ1-1, with D perhaps matching TRBD1 (6 bases). CDR1 is MDHEN, CDR2 SYDVKM, per germline. CDR3 length: 12 residues. The V and J ends lost 2 bases and 10 bases respectively, with 11 bases between them. CDR3 DNA sequence: TGTGCCAGCAGTTTAAACAGGGTTGGAGCTTTCTTT. It specifies CASSLNRVGAFF. Supplemented by reference TRBV28 and TRBJ1-1, the full variable domain reads DVKVTQSSRYLVKRTGEKVFLECVQDMDHENMFWYRQDPGLGLRLIYFSYDVKMKEKGDIPEGYSVSREKKERFSLILESASTNQTSMYLCASSLNRVGAFFGQGTRLTVV.

This clonotype was seen more than once but under ten times. The rearrangement joins TRBV7-3 to TRBJ1-6; D gene uncertain. Germline values: CDR1 SGHTA, CDR2 FQGTGA. The V end was cut by 1 base, the J end by 8 bases, with 6 bases between. This CDR3 spans 13 amino acids. The CDR3 DNA sequence: TGTGCCAGCAGCTTAAGTCGGGATTCACCCCTCCACTTT. This codes for CASSLSRDSPLHF.

This clonotype was found a few times. The chain uses TRBV5-1 and TRBJ2-7; no firm D call. Deletions cut 4 bases from V and 0 bases from J, with 11 bases between. The CDR3 is 14 amino acids. Germline V gene data show CDR1 as SGHRS and CDR2 as YFSETQ. CDR3 in amino acids: CASSPLVGSYEQYF. In nucleotides, the CDR3 is TGCGCCAGCAGCCCCCTTGTGGGCTCCTACGAGCAGTACTTC. The variable domain in full, with the rest retrieved from reference TRBV5-1 and TRBJ2-7, is KAGVTQTPRYLIKTRGQQVTLSCSPISGHRSVSWYQQTPGQGLQFLFEYFSETQRNKGNFPGRFSGRQFSNSRSEMNVSTLELGDSALYLCASSPLVGSYEQYFGPGTRLTVT.

This clonotype was detected many times. This chain joins TRBV7-2 and TRBJ2-5; D remains ambiguous. Germline values: CDR1 SGHTA, CDR2 FQGNSA. V lost 2 bases and J 5 bases, leaving 9 bases between the germline ends. The CDR3 runs 13 residues. The CDR3 DNA follows: TGTGCCAGCAGCTTACCACCGACCGAGACCCAGTACTTC. Translated: CASSLPPTETQYF. Filled out from reference TRBV7-2 and TRBJ2-5, the complete variable domain reads GAGVSQSPSNKVTEKGKDVELRCDPISGHTALYWYRQSLGQGLEFLIYFQGNSAPDKSGLPSDRFSAERTGGSVSTLTIQRTQQEDSAVYLCASSLPPTETQYFGPGTRLLVL.

This clonotype was seen ten or more times. The chain uses TRBV11-2 and TRBJ2-1; D possibly corresponds to TRBD1 (7 bases). Trimming removed 2 bases at V and 4 bases at J, with 15 bases between. CDR3 length equals 16 residues. Germline V gene sequence: CDR1 SGHAT, CDR2 FQNNGV. The CDR3 spells CASSLIGQAGYNEQFF. DNA of the CDR3: TGTGCCAGCAGCTTAATAGGACAGGCGGGGTACAATGAGCAGTTCTTC. The full variable domain, its missing parts supplied by reference TRBV11-2 and TRBJ2-1, is EAGVAQSPRYKIIEKRQSVAFWCNPISGHATLYWYQQILGQGPKLLIQFQNNGVVDDSQLPKDRFSAERLKGVDSTLKIQPAKLEDSAVYLCASSLIGQAGYNEQFFGPGTRLTVL.

V usage is TRBV28 and J usage is TRBJ2-1; tentative D call: TRBD2 (5 bases). The germline V gene has CDR1 MDHEN and CDR2 SYDVKM. V was shortened by 5 bases and J by 5 bases, with 16 bases between the two germline ends. This CDR3 has 15 amino acids. In DNA, the CDR3 is TGTGCCAGCAGTCCTTCGGTTAGCGAGCACAATGAGCAGTTCTTC. Translating gives CASSPSVSEHNEQFF.

The sample holds many counts of this clonotype. The chain combines TRBV7-9 with TRBJ1-1; no clear D. Per the germline V gene, CDR1 is SEHNR and CDR2 is FQNEAQ (reference sequence). V lost 1 base, J lost 1 base, and 7 bases lay in between. This CDR3 contains 14 residues. The DNA of the CDR3 is TGTGCCAGCAGCTTAGGGGGATCGAACACTGAAGCTTTCTTT. Translating it yields CASSLGGSNTEAFF.

The table lists this clonotype with many counts. V and J are TRBV10-2 and TRBJ2-5, with D perhaps matching TRBD1 or TRBD2 (5 bases each). CDR1 and CDR2 (germline): WSHSY, SAAADI. The V end was cut by 8 bases, the J end by 7 bases, with 17 bases between. The CDR3 is 13 amino acids. This CDR3 is CASCRGSGGTQYF. Here the CDR3 DNA reads TGCGCCAGCTGCCGGGGCTCCGGCGGGACCCAGTACTTC.

V usage is TRBV6-5 and J usage is TRBJ1-6; 10 nucleotides line up with TRBD1. In germline, CDR1 is MNHEY, CDR2 SVGAGI. The CDR3 has 15 amino acids. V shed 6 bases, J shed 12 bases, and the junction held 11 bases outside the gene matches. The CDR3 protein is CASRHRDRGILPLHF. In DNA, the CDR3 is TGTGCCAGCAGGCACCGGGACAGGGGAATTTTACCCCTCCACTTT.

The genes are TRBV29-1 and TRBJ1-1; possible D gene TRBD1, 5 bases. The CDR3 length is 14 residues. Germline CDR1 and CDR2: SQVTM and ANQGSEA. Trimming left V 7 bases short and J 2 bases short, with 17 bases between. The CDR3 bases are TGCAGCGCCTGGTGGGGGACCGTAAACACTGAAGCTTTCTTT. This sequence encodes CSAWWGTVNTEAFF. Full variable domain (rest looked up from reference TRBV29-1 and TRBJ1-1): SAVISQKPSRDICQRGTSLTIQCQVDSQVTMMFWYRQQPGQSLTLIATANQGSEATYESGFVIDKFPISRPNLTFSTLTVSNMSPEDSSIYLCSAWWGTVNTEAFFGQGTRLTVV.

The chain joins TRBV28 to TRBJ1-3; maybe TRBD1 (6 bases). Trimming stripped 8 bases from V and 0 bases from J, with 14 bases between. The CDR3 consists of 15 residues. The germline V gene encodes CDR1 MDHEN and CDR2 SYDVKM. The CDR3 DNA reads TGTGCCAGCGACGGGGGGCAGGTCTCTGGAAACACCATATATTTT. Its protein is CASDGGQVSGNTIYF. Full variable domain (missing parts from reference TRBV28 and TRBJ1-3): DVKVTQSSRYLVKRTGEKVFLECVQDMDHENMFWYRQDPGLGLRLIYFSYDVKMKEKGDIPEGYSVSREKKERFSLILESASTNQTSMYLCASDGGQVSGNTIYFGEGSWLTVV.

J is TRBJ2-2 and V is TRBV29-1; the D gene is possibly TRBD1 (5 bases). Trimming removed 6 bases at V and 3 bases at J, with 20 bases between. The CDR3 totals 16 residues. In germline, CDR1 is SQVTM, CDR2 ANQGSEA. This CDR3 is CSVKKPSGRDTGELFF. CDR3 in DNA: TGCAGCGTAAAAAAGCCCTCCGGCAGGGACACCGGGGAGCTGTTTTTT.

J is TRBJ2-7 and V is TRBV27; no clear D. The CDR3 is 11 residues long. CDR1 and CDR2 (germline): MNHEY, SMNVEV (reference sequence). V was trimmed by 2 bases and J by 12 bases, leaving 11 bases between them. CDR3 amino acids: CASSLAARWYF. The CDR3 DNA sequence: TGTGCCAGCAGTTTAGCGGCCAGGTGGTACTTC.

The chain carries TRBV9 and TRBJ1-2; D ambiguous. CDR1 SGDLS and CDR2 YYNGEE come from the germline V gene. With 3 bases removed from V and 4 bases from J, the gap between germline ends came to 10 bases. This CDR3 contains 13 residues. The CDR3 sequence is CASSATYSYGYTF. DNA of the CDR3: TGTGCCAGCAGCGCGACTTACAGCTATGGCTACACCTTC.

This clonotype is categorized as medium-sized. The rearrangement links TRBV12-3 or TRBV12-4 to TRBJ2-1, with D uncertain. V dropped 7 bases and J dropped 10 bases, with 11 bases sitting between them. There are 11 residues in the CDR3. DNA of the CDR3: TGTGCCAGCACCCTGGTCGGCGAGCAGTTCTTC. It yields the protein CASTLVGEQFF.

This rearrangement joins TRBV11-2 to TRBJ2-5, with TRBD2 matching over 13 bases. The CDR3 runs to 16 residues. The J segment lost 5 bases and the V segment lost 5 bases, leaving 8 bases of the junction unmatched. From germline, CDR1 is SGHAT and CDR2 FQNNGV. As DNA, the CDR3 is TGTGCCAGCAGCCCCGGGACTAGCGGGGTCACCGAGACCCAGTACTTC. Amino acid sequence: CASSPGTSGVTETQYF.

Comment on this clonotype: At one end the junction does not follow the germline gene, possibly because of a read error. The chain carries TRBV20-1 and TRBJ1-1; D remains unclear. Germline CDR1 is DFQATT and CDR2 is SNEGSKA (reference sequence). This CDR3 comprises 11 residues. The CDR3 nucleotides read TGCAGTGCTCAAAAAGGTACTGTAGCTTTCTTT. It specifies CSAQKGTVAFF.